Each of the 4 T cell receptor beta chains below was sequenced from the same sample in a study of T cells in localized non-small cell lung cancer (TCRdb year 2020). Library prep was done by the immunoSEQ multiplex PCR assay. Entries here come from immuneACCESS through TCRdb and include only in-frame sequences with V and J called. Some clones fail to appear in such tables; in the studies checked, an unresolved V gene covers under half of the shortfall, and the cause of the remainder is unknown. The sample data list about 27,000 clones, and approximately 86% of these were observed just once. The ten largest clonotypes hold roughly an eighth of the sample. The material sequenced was peripheral blood, taken before any cancer treatment. The source of these receptors is an older female donor with stage II squamous cell lung carcinoma.

The rearrangement links TRBV4-1 to TRBJ2-5; D may correspond to TRBD1 or TRBD2 (5 bases each). V was pared by 4 bases and J by 6 bases, with 9 bases between. The CDR3 runs 12 residues. CDR1 is MGHRA and CDR2 is YSYEKL in the germline V gene. The CDR3 DNA is TGCGCCAGCAGCCCCGAGGGGAAGACCCAGTACTTC. It codes for CASSPEGKTQYF.

The chain carries TRBV27 and TRBJ2-2, with 8 bases matching TRBD2. This CDR3 is built from 15 residues. The V gene's germline CDR1 is MNHEY and CDR2 SMNVEV (reference sequence). J lost 3 bases, V lost 6 bases, and 6 bases had no gene match. The CDR3 DNA sequence: TGTGCCAGCAGCCCCGGGACTAGTTACACCGGGGAGCTGTTTTTT. Translating it yields CASSPGTSYTGELFF.

The V and J genes are TRBV5-5 and TRBJ1-1; TRBD1 might be the D (6 bases). Germline-derived CDR1 and CDR2 are SGHKS and YYEKEE (reference sequence). V lost 3 bases and J 4 bases, leaving 13 bases between the germline ends. The CDR3 is 14 amino acids. DNA of the CDR3: TGTGCCAGCAGCTGGGGGCGACGGGGCACTGAAGCTTTCTTT. Encoded protein: CASSWGRRGTEAFF.

The chain uses TRBV4-1 and TRBJ2-2, with D possibly matching TRBD1 (6 bases). The CDR3 sequence is 14 residues long. CDR1 and CDR2 from the germline V gene are MGHRA and YSYEKL. V shed 2 bases and J shed 5 bases, with 9 bases lying between them. CDR3 nucleotide sequence: TGCGCCAGCAGCCAATACAGGGATACCGGGGAGCTGTTTTTT. Protein product: CASSQYRDTGELFF.